Listed here is a single TCR beta chain. The antigen remains undetermined. Data came from immunoSEQ multiplex PCR; TCRdb stores just in-frame clones and leaves some out. Of about 88,000 clones listed, over 90% are singletons. This sample was taken from a study of graft-versus-host responses after intestinal transplantation. Overall study context: Once they had received anti-thymocyte globulin induction, all recipients took tacrolimus and steroids for about three years.

CDR1 is SGHVS, CDR2 FQNEAQ, per germline. V was clipped by 1 base and J by 1 base, with 13 bases between them. The CDR3 covers 16 residues. General study points: High graft-versus-host to host-versus-graft clonal ratios were found in allografts of patients who had graft-donor T cell macrochimerism. Maximum circulating GvH clone levels tracked with early post-transplant HvG decreases. Analysis identified GvH clones in recipient marrow, with some appearing first in ileum or blood.

The gene calls are TRBV7-8 and TRBJ1-1; D unresolved. This sample comprised unstimulated CD4+ T cells sorted from spleen or lymph node cells, obtained before transplant. The TCR was taken from a human donor who was the organ donor for an intestinal transplant. CDR3 DNA sequence: TGTGCCAGCAGCTTAGATCGGGTACTCTGGAACACTGAAGCTTTCTTT. The encoded protein is CASSLDRVLWNTEAFF.